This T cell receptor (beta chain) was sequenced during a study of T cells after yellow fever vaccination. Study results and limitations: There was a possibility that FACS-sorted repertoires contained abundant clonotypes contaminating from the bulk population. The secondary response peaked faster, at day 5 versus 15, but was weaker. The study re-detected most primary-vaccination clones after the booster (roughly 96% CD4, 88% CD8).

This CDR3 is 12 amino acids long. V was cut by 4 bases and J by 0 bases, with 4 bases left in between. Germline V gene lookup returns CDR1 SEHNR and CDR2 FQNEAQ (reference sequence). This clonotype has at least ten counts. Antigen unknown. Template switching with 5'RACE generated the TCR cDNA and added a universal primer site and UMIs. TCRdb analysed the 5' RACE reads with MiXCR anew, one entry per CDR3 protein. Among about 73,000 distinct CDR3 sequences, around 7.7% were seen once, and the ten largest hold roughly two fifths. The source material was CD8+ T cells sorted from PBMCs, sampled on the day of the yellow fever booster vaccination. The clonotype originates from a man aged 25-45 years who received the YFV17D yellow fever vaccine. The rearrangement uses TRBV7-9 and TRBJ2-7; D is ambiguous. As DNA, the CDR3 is TGTGCCAGCAGCTCGATCTCCTACGAGCAGTACTTC. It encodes CASSSISYEQYF.